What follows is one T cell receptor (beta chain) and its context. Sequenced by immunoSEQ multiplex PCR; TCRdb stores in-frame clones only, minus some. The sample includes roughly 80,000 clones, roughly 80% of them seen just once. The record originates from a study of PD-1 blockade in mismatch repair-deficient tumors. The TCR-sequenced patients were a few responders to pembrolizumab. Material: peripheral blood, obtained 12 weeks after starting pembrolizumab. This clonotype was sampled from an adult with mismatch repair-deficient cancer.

The chain's CDR3 is CASSVGSQPPLHF. CDR3 sequence (DNA): TGTGCCAGCAGCGTAGGCAGCCAGCCACCCCTCCACTTT. This chain connects TRBV9 to TRBJ1-6; D not resolved. The CDR3 contains 13 residues. The germline gives CDR1 SGDLS, CDR2 YYNGEE. Trimming removed 0 bases at V and 11 bases at J, with 9 bases between. Together with reference TRBV9 and TRBJ1-6, the CDR3 gives the full variable domain: DSGVTQTPKHLITATGQRVTLRCSPRSGDLSVYWYQQSLDQGLQFLIQYYNGEERAKGNILERFSAQQFPDLHSELNLSSLELGDSALYFCASSVGSQPPLHFGNGTRLTVT.